The 15 T cell receptor beta chains given below trace back to one sample, sequenced in a study of shared clonotypes between healthy human individuals. Generated by immunoSEQ multiplex PCR, the TCRdb table keeps only in-frame clones and is missing some. The sample has millions of clones; about 95% are singletons. The sample taken for sequencing was naive CD4+ T cells sorted from blood. Regarding subset: CD45RA+ positively selected. The receptors come from a man between 18 and 29 years old in good health.

V usage is TRBV5-1 and J usage is TRBJ2-1; D perhaps matches TRBD2 (5 bases). Germline CDR1 and CDR2: SGHRS and YFSETQ. CDR3 length equals 13 residues. The V end was cut by 4 bases, the J end by 6 bases, with 11 bases between. The CDR3 DNA reads as TGCGCCAGCAGCCCTCTAGCCCGCAATGAGCAGTTCTTC. It yields the protein CASSPLARNEQFF.

Comments on this clone: Other DNA sequences in this sample translate to the same CDR3. The gene calls are TRBV5-1 and TRBJ1-2, with D tentatively TRBD1 (6 bases). Germline V CDR1 and CDR2: SGHRS, YFSETQ. The CDR3 has 14 amino acids. The ends were cut back, 0 bases at V and 3 bases at J, with 9 bases in the middle. CDR3 sequence reads: CASSLVPGDYGYTF. The CDR3 DNA follows: TGCGCCAGCAGCTTGGTCCCAGGGGACTATGGCTACACCTTC.

The chain is built from TRBV10-1 and TRBJ2-3; tentatively, D is TRBD2 (6 bases). Per germline, CDR1 WNHNN and CDR2 SYGVQD (reference sequence). This CDR3 contains 15 residues. Deletions cut 2 bases from V and 2 bases from J, with 11 bases between. The CDR3 here is CASSEMTSNTDTQYF. The DNA of the CDR3 is TGCGCCAGCAGTGAGATGACTAGTAACACAGATACGCAGTATTTT.

The genes are TRBV7-2 and TRBJ2-7; 10 bases match TRBD2. With V trimmed by 4 bases and J by 2 bases, 11 bases remained unmatched. The CDR3 runs to 17 residues. CDR1 SGHTA and CDR2 FQGNSA come from the germline V gene. The CDR3 reads CASSSAFLAGGTYEQYF. CDR3 sequence (DNA): TGTGCCAGCAGCTCCGCCTTCTTAGCGGGAGGAACCTACGAGCAGTACTTC.

The chain joins TRBV7-8 to TRBJ2-7; tentative D call: TRBD2 (5 bases). CDR1 is SGHVS and CDR2 is FQNEAQ in the germline V gene. V lost 5 bases and J lost 3, with 17 bases in between. The CDR3 consists of 15 residues. CDR3 region: CASSPFRGIGYEQYF. The CDR3 nucleotides are TGTGCCAGCAGCCCGTTTCGGGGAATTGGCTACGAGCAGTACTTC.

The CDR3 region is CASSGGGAGTGELFF. The CDR3 region has the DNA TGTGCCAGCTCTGGAGGGGGAGCGGGCACCGGGGAGCTGTTTTTT. The chain recombines TRBV6-4 with TRBJ2-2; D is tentatively TRBD1 or TRBD2 (6 bases each). Per the germline V gene, CDR1 is MRHNA and CDR2 is SNTAGT. The CDR3 spans 15 residues. The V end was cut by 8 bases, the J end by 4 bases, with 17 bases between.

The rearrangement joins TRBV19 to TRBJ2-5; 12 bases match TRBD2. The CDR3 is 14 residues long. CDR1 and CDR2 (germline): LNHDA, SQIVND (reference sequence). V was clipped by 6 bases and J by 3 bases; unmatched bases: 2. CDR3: CASRTSGREETQYF. The CDR3, as DNA: TGTGCCAGTAGGACTAGCGGGAGAGAAGAGACCCAGTACTTC. The full variable domain, with the rest looked up from reference TRBV19 and TRBJ2-5, is DGGITQSPKYLFRKEGQNVTLSCEQNLNHDAMYWYRQDPGQGLRLIYYSQIVNDFQKGDIAEGYSVSREKKESFPLTVTSAQKNPTAFYLCASRTSGREETQYFGPGTRLLVL.

Details on this clone: A read error may explain this, as a much larger clone is one base away. The chain links TRBV6-4 to TRBJ1-6, with D unclear. Per germline, CDR1 MRHNA and CDR2 SNTAGT. Trimming removed 0 bases from V and 10 bases from J, with 1 base in between. There are 11 residues in the CDR3. The CDR3 loop reads CASSDSSPLHF. The CDR3 DNA reads TGTGCCAGCAGTGACTCCTCACCCCTCCACTTT.

The chain employs TRBV5-1 and TRBJ2-2; 7 bases align to TRBD1. Germline V lookup: CDR1 SGHRS, CDR2 YFSETQ. After removal of 4 bases from V and 7 bases from J, the junction contained 13 bases not matched to a gene. The CDR3 runs 16 residues. CDR3 sequence: CASSPEGGAYGGELFF. In DNA form, the CDR3 reads TGCGCCAGCAGCCCCGAAGGGGGCGCGTATGGCGGGGAGCTGTTTTTT.

The chain links TRBV10-3 to TRBJ1-1, with unresolved D. CDR3 size: 13 residues. CDR1 is ENHRY and CDR2 is SYGVKD in the germline V gene. V was cut by 5 bases and J by 3 bases, with 10 bases left in between. The DNA of the CDR3 is TGTGCCATCAGTCCTATCCCGGACACTGAAGCTTTCTTT. It is translated as CAISPIPDTEAFF.

Here the CDR3 DNA reads TGTGCCAGCAGTTCCATACTAGTTGATGCCTACGAGCAGTACTTC. Encoded protein: CASSSILVDAYEQYF. The chain carries TRBV2 and TRBJ2-7; the D gene is possibly TRBD2 (5 bases). V was trimmed by 5 bases and J by 2 bases, leaving 16 bases between them. CDR1 is SNHLY, CDR2 FYNNEI, per germline. CDR3 size: 15 residues.

The chain couples TRBV4-1 to TRBJ2-3; 9 nucleotides line up with TRBD2. The germline gives CDR1 MGHRA, CDR2 YSYEKL. CDR3 size: 17 residues. V was clipped by 4 bases and J by 6 bases; unmatched bases: 14. The CDR3 reads CASSLTGLLAGSDTQYF. The CDR3 DNA reads as TGCGCCAGCAGCCTTACCGGGTTGCTAGCGGGATCCGATACGCAGTATTTT.

The J gene is TRBJ2-7, the V gene TRBV14; 7 bases fit TRBD2. The junction had 12 bases not matched to a gene; V was cut back by 4 bases and J by 3 bases. This CDR3 is built from 16 residues. CDR1 and CDR2 (germline): SGHDN, FVKESK. The DNA of the CDR3 is TGTGCCAGCAGCCTCGCAGGAAGAGCGGGGTACTACGAGCAGTACTTC. As protein: CASSLAGRAGYYEQYF.

The V gene is TRBV7-2, the J gene TRBJ1-2; D may be TRBD1 (6 bases). Germline-derived CDR1 and CDR2 are SGHTA and FQGNSA. Trimming removed 5 bases from V and 9 bases from J, with 16 bases in between. This CDR3 is built from 13 residues. CDR3 region: CASSPGTSRSYTF. CDR3 bases: TGTGCCAGCAGCCCGGGGACAAGCCGTAGCTACACCTTC.

Note on this clone: The sample holds other DNA sequences that translate to the same CDR3. The rearrangement links TRBV5-1 to TRBJ1-1; D not resolved. Trimming shortened V by 0 bases and J by 1 base, and 4 bases separated the two germline ends. This CDR3 has 13 residues. Germline CDR1 reads SGHRS; CDR2 reads YFSETQ. The CDR3 loop reads CASSLEQNTEAFF. The CDR3 nucleotides read TGCGCCAGCAGCTTGGAACAGAACACTGAAGCTTTCTTT. Variable domain in full (rest from reference TRBV5-1 and TRBJ1-1): KAGVTQTPRYLIKTRGQQVTLSCSPISGHRSVSWYQQTPGQGLQFLFEYFSETQRNKGNFPGRFSGRQFSNSRSEMNVSTLELGDSALYLCASSLEQNTEAFFGQGTRLTVV.